The 18 T cell receptor beta chains below come from one sample, sequenced in a study of T cells in Graves' hyperthyroidism and ophthalmopathy. RNA transcripts served as the template for amplifying TCR beta CDR3 regions. Using the HTBI primer set, a first-round RT-PCR was run on the TCR CDR3. TCRdb re-analysed the multiplex PCR reads in MiXCR, keeping a single row per CDR3 protein. Here the sample spans about 690,000 distinct CDR3 sequences, approximately 15% being singletons. Sequenced input: blood. Source of these receptors: a middle-aged man with Graves' hyperthyroidism.

The genes are TRBV7-3 and TRBJ2-2; 8 bases are a match to TRBD1. The germline CDR1 and CDR2 sequences are SGHTA and FQGTGA. V was clipped by 3 bases and J by 0 bases; unmatched bases: 3. This CDR3 region has 16 residues. The CDR3 reads CASSFLQGANTGELFF. DNA of the CDR3: TGTGCCAGCAGCTTCTTACAGGGGGCGAACACCGGGGAGCTGTTTTTT.

This clonotype has a count of ten or more. CDR3: CASSDLHEQYF. DNA for the CDR3: TGTGCCAGCAGTGATCTCCACGAGCAGTACTTC. The chain carries TRBV2 and TRBJ2-7; D remains ambiguous. Germline V CDR1 and CDR2: SNHLY, FYNNEI. This CDR3 is 11 amino acids long. V was clipped by 3 bases and J by 5 bases, with 5 bases between them.

The chain couples TRBV29-1 to TRBJ1-1, with 8 bases that match TRBD1. The CDR3 totals 14 residues. CDR1 is SQVTM, CDR2 ANQGSEA, per germline. J was trimmed by 1 base and V by 5 bases; bases with no gene match: 6. The CDR3, as DNA: TGCAGCGTTACCCAGGGGGCTCCGAACACTGAAGCTTTCTTT. Translated, it gives CSVTQGAPNTEAFF. The full variable domain, its missing parts supplied by reference TRBV29-1 and TRBJ1-1, is SAVISQKPSRDICQRGTSLTIQCQVDSQVTMMFWYRQQPGQSLTLIATANQGSEATYESGFVIDKFPISRPNLTFSTLTVSNMSPEDSSIYLCSVTQGAPNTEAFFGQGTRLTVV.

At least ten counts were recorded for this clonotype. The chain recombines TRBV6-6 with TRBJ1-2, with D uncertain. CDR3 length: 14 amino acids. V was pared by 2 bases and J by 4 bases, with 11 bases between. Per the germline V gene, CDR1 is MNHNY and CDR2 is SVGAGI (reference sequence). The CDR3 nucleotides read TGTGCCAGCAGTTACCGAGGGTATTCCTATGGCTACACCTTC. This translates into CASSYRGYSYGYTF.

At least ten counts were recorded for this clonotype. The chain carries TRBV3-1 and TRBJ1-1; D gene unclear. V dropped 4 bases and J dropped 2 bases, with 11 bases sitting between them. CDR1 is LGHDT, CDR2 YNNKEL, per germline (reference sequence). The CDR3 is 14 amino acids. The CDR3 here is CASSLSTQNTEAFF. CDR3 DNA: TGTGCCAGCAGCCTCTCGACCCAAAACACTGAAGCTTTCTTT.

The chain links TRBV28 to TRBJ2-3, with D hard to call. The CDR3 is 15 residues long. Trimming cost V 4 bases and J 6 bases, with 17 bases left between them. Germline V lookup: CDR1 MDHEN, CDR2 SYDVKM. CDR3 residues: CASSSGSKVGDTQYF. The CDR3 DNA reads TGTGCCAGCAGTTCTGGGTCCAAGGTTGGGGATACGCAGTATTTT.

This clonotype was detected a few times. The rearrangement uses TRBV3-1 and TRBJ1-3; a possible D gene is TRBD1 (6 bases). Germline V gene data show CDR1 as LGHDT and CDR2 as YNNKEL (reference sequence). Trimming stripped 2 bases from V and 4 bases from J, with 21 bases between. The CDR3 has 18 residues. The CDR3 sequence is CASSQSHSRRGSGNTIYF. Here the CDR3 DNA reads TGTGCCAGCAGCCAATCCCACTCCCGCAGGGGTTCCGGAAACACCATATATTTT. Based on the CDR3 plus reference TRBV3-1 and TRBJ1-3, the full variable domain is DTAVSQTPKYLVTQMGNDKSIKCEQNLGHDTMYWYKQDSKKFLKIMFSYNNKELIINETVPNRFSPKSPDKAHLNLHINSLELGDSAVYFCASSQSHSRRGSGNTIYFGEGSWLTVV.

This clonotype occurred many times. The chain recombines TRBV11-2 with TRBJ2-3; D gene uncertain. Germline loops: CDR1 SGHAT, CDR2 FQNNGV. This CDR3 comprises 16 residues. The V end lost 3 bases, the J end lost 0 bases, and 13 bases lay between the germline ends. The CDR3 sequence is CASSFDPRTSTDTQYF. In DNA, the CDR3 is TGTGCCAGCAGCTTCGACCCACGAACTAGCACAGATACGCAGTATTTT.

This clonotype came up many times. This chain links TRBV11-2 with TRBJ2-1; D not certain. Deletions cut 2 bases from V and 3 bases from J, with 11 bases between. The CDR3 length is 15 residues. CDR1 and CDR2 from the germline V gene are SGHAT and FQNNGV. This chain's CDR3 is CASSLIWASYNEQFF. The DNA for the CDR3 is TGTGCCAGCAGCTTAATTTGGGCTAGCTACAATGAGCAGTTCTTC.

This clonotype was detected many times. V gene TRBV7-9 combines with J gene TRBJ2-1; the match to TRBD2 covers 10 bases. The CDR3 covers 18 residues. Losses at the gene ends were 4 bases for V and 0 bases for J; bases not matched to a gene: 9. Germline lookup yields CDR1 SEHNR and CDR2 FQNEAQ (reference sequence). CDR3 residues: CASSSQLASGSSYNEQFF. In DNA form, the CDR3 reads TGTGCCAGCAGCTCGCAGTTGGCTAGCGGGAGCTCCTACAATGAGCAGTTCTTC.

The J gene is TRBJ2-2, the V gene TRBV18; 7 bases line up with TRBD1. CDR1 is KGHSH and CDR2 is LQKENI in the germline V gene. CDR3 length: 16 residues. V lost 4 bases and J lost 4; bases outside the gene matches: 9. The CDR3, as DNA: TGTGCCAGCTCACGTGATCTGGACAGGACCACCGGGGAGCTGTTTTTT. Translated, it gives CASSRDLDRTTGELFF.

The chain is built from TRBV5-1 and TRBJ1-1; no definite D call. V was clipped by 2 bases and J by 7 bases, with 21 bases between them. This CDR3 comprises 16 residues. The germline gives CDR1 SGHRS, CDR2 YFSETQ. CDR3 coding DNA: TGCGCCAGCAGCTTTTCCGGAGGGCCTGGGGTAATTGAAGCTTTCTTT. It encodes CASSFSGGPGVIEAFF.

This clonotype was seen a few times. This chain connects TRBV7-2 to TRBJ1-1; D unclear. The CDR3 is made up of 14 amino acids. CDR1 SGHTA and CDR2 FQGNSA come from the germline V gene. V lost 2 bases to trimming and J lost 7 bases, with 14 bases between them. The CDR3 region is CASSLSPVPLEAFF. In nucleotides, the CDR3 is TGTGCCAGCAGCTTATCGCCAGTTCCCCTTGAAGCTTTCTTT.

This clonotype was seen repeatedly, ten times or more. The gene calls are TRBV2 and TRBJ2-2; D not resolved. The V gene lost 5 bases and the J gene lost 5 bases, with 6 bases spanning the gap. Germline CDR1 and CDR2: SNHLY and FYNNEI. The CDR3 has 12 amino acids. The CDR3 loop is CASSSQTGELFF. Here the CDR3 DNA reads TGTGCCAGCAGTTCTCAAACCGGGGAGCTGTTTTTT. The variable domain in full, with the rest retrieved from reference TRBV2 and TRBJ2-2, is EPEVTQTPSHQVTQMGQEVILRCVPISNHLYFYWYRQILGQKVEFLVSFYNNEISEKSEIFDDQFSVERPDGSNFTLKIRSTKLEDSAMYFCASSSQTGELFFGEGSRLTVL.

This clonotype was seen at least ten times. This chain connects TRBV15 to TRBJ2-5, with unresolved D. Germline CDR1 is LNHNV and CDR2 is YYDKDF (reference sequence). V lost 0 bases and J 9 bases, leaving 11 bases between the germline ends. This CDR3 is built from 13 residues. The DNA for the CDR3 is TGTGCCACCAGCAGAGATACGGGCCCTTCCCAGTACTTC. Translating gives CATSRDTGPSQYF.

Points on this clonotype: A much larger clone differs from this one at a single base, so this may be a read error. V usage is TRBV27 and J usage is TRBJ2-7; perhaps TRBD1 as D (5 bases). V dropped 1 base and J dropped 5 bases, with 9 bases sitting between them. The germline V gene has CDR1 MNHEY and CDR2 SMNVEV (reference sequence). The CDR3 totals 13 residues. The DNA for the CDR3 is TGTGCCAGCAGTTTATGGCAGGGCAACGAGCAGTACTTC. Its protein product is CASSLWQGNEQYF.

This clonotype has more than one count but fewer than ten. The chain couples TRBV7-9 to TRBJ2-1, with 10 bases that match TRBD2. CDR1 and CDR2 (germline): SEHNR, FQNEAQ (reference sequence). The CDR3 extends over 16 amino acids. V lost 0 bases and J lost 8; bases outside the gene matches: 7. The CDR3 loop is CASSLATGLAFHEQFF. The CDR3 nucleotides are TGTGCCAGCAGCTTAGCGACGGGACTAGCGTTTCATGAGCAGTTCTTC.

There are a few counts of this clonotype. The V and J genes are TRBV11-2 and TRBJ2-7, with TRBD1 identical over 7 bases. With 3 bases clipped from V and 2 bases from J, the junction kept 10 bases outside the gene matches. Germline V gene data show CDR1 as SGHAT and CDR2 as FQNNGV. The length of the CDR3 is 16 residues. The CDR3 coding sequence is TGTGCCAGCAGCTTTTCCACAGGGGTCGGACCCTACGAGCAGTACTTC. Its protein product is CASSFSTGVGPYEQYF. Full variable domain (missing parts from reference TRBV11-2 and TRBJ2-7): EAGVAQSPRYKIIEKRQSVAFWCNPISGHATLYWYQQILGQGPKLLIQFQNNGVVDDSQLPKDRFSAERLKGVDSTLKIQPAKLEDSAVYLCASSFSTGVGPYEQYFGPGTRLTVT.